The clone carrying this TCR beta chain was detected many times. Antigen unknown. The data were taken from a study of prognosis after radiotherapy for stage I lung cancer. Study outcomes and limitations: Reduced unique TCR clone counts were recorded after stereotactic body radiation therapy, with a median of roughly 9,300 versus 7,200.

Researchers used two-round multiplex PCR to amplify TCR beta CDR3 starting from genomic DNA. Primers specific to each TRBV and TRBJ gene drove first-round PCR. TCRdb passed the multiplex PCR reads through MiXCR, listing each CDR3 protein once. The sample yields over 15,000 distinct CDR3 sequences, about 46% seen once. Sequencing used PBMCs, obtained before or after stereotactic body radiation therapy (not recorded which). This TCR came from a donor aged 50 or older with non-small cell lung cancer.

The CDR3 loop is CSATQGRGNTIYF. In DNA, the CDR3 is TGCAGTGCTACCCAGGGCCGCGGGAACACCATATATTTT. V is TRBV20-1 and J is TRBJ1-3; D might be TRBD1 (5 bases). The germline V gene has CDR1 DFQATT and CDR2 SNEGSKA (reference sequence). The CDR3 is made up of 13 amino acids. V shed 4 bases and J shed 7 bases, with 14 bases lying between them.